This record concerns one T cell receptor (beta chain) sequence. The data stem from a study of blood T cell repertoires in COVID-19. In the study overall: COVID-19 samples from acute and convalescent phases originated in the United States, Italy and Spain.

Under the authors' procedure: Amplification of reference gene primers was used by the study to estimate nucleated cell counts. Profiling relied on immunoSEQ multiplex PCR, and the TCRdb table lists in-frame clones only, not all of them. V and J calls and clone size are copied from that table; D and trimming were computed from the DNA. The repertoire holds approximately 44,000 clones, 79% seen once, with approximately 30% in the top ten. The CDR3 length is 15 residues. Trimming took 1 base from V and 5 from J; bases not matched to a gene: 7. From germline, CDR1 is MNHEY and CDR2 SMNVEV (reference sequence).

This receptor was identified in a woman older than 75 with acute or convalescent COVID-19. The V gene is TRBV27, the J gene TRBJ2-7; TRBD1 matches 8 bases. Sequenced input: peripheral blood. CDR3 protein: CASSLYSGGLDEQYF. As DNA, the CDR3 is TGTGCCAGCAGTTTATACTCAGGGGGCCTCGACGAGCAGTACTTC.